These 20 T cell receptor beta chains originate from one sample sequenced in a study of human T cells and chemical hapten exposure. TCRdb re-analysed the RACE reads in MiXCR, keeping a single row per CDR3 protein. The table shows some 190,000 distinct CDR3 sequences, with more than 20% occurring only once. Time point given: patch test 1, 2 weeks after DPC sensitization. The treatment denotes: therapeutic diphenylcyclopropenone sensitization with weekly scalp DPC. This specimen was whole blood, taken in connection with sensitization to the hapten diphenylcyclopropenone (DPC). These receptor sequences come from a woman aged 45 to 65 with alopecia areata. Some clones in this sample may be carry-over from other donors' samples.

The V call is TRBV20-1, the J call TRBJ1-6, with a weak D call TRBD1 (5 bases). Germline CDR1 reads DFQATT; CDR2 reads SNEGSKA (reference sequence). The V and J ends lost 2 bases and 7 bases respectively, with 9 bases between them. This CDR3 has 13 amino acids. The CDR3 protein is CSARRDGNSPLHF. CDR3 bases: TGCAGTGCTAGACGGGACGGGAATTCACCCCTCCACTTT.

This clonotype was seen repeatedly, ten times or more. The gene calls are TRBV29-1 and TRBJ2-3, with D unresolved. The V gene lost 2 bases and the J gene lost 5 bases, with 11 bases spanning the gap. Germline CDR1 and CDR2: SQVTM and ANQGSEA. The CDR3 runs 13 residues. This chain's CDR3 is CSVEKREIDTQYF. The CDR3 nucleotides are TGCAGCGTTGAAAAAAGGGAAATAGATACGCAGTATTTT.

This clonotype was seen more than once but under ten times. The rearrangement links TRBV7-9 to TRBJ1-1; D is undetermined. This CDR3 comprises 11 residues. The V gene lost 5 bases and the J gene lost 7 bases, with 8 bases spanning the gap. The germline V gene encodes CDR1 SEHNR and CDR2 FQNEAQ (reference sequence). The CDR3 protein is CASSPEDEAFF. CDR3 bases: TGTGCCAGCAGCCCTGAGGATGAAGCTTTCTTT.

The chain recombines TRBV20-1 with TRBJ2-3; TRBD2 aligns across 11 bases. In germline, CDR1 is DFQATT, CDR2 SNEGSKA (reference sequence). The junction had 6 bases not matched to a gene; V was cut back by 8 bases and J by 2 bases. The CDR3 is 14 residues long. DNA of the CDR3: TGCAGTACCATAGCGGGAGGGCCCACAGATACGCAGTATTTT. As protein: CSTIAGGPTDTQYF.

This clonotype showed up just a few times. The rearrangement uses TRBV28 and TRBJ1-4; 7 bases fit TRBD1. The V gene's germline CDR1 is MDHEN and CDR2 SYDVKM. V lost 2 bases, J lost 3 bases, and 12 bases stayed unmatched. This CDR3 comprises 18 residues. CDR3: CASSLQRGRDRANEKLFF. The DNA of the CDR3 is TGTGCCAGCAGTTTACAGAGAGGGCGTGACAGGGCTAATGAAAAACTGTTTTTT.

This clonotype has at least ten counts. The V and J genes are TRBV29-1 and TRBJ2-3, with D tentatively TRBD1 (5 bases). V was clipped by 5 bases and J by 1 base, with 13 bases between them. The CDR3 totals 14 residues. Germline V gene sequence: CDR1 SQVTM, CDR2 ANQGSEA. The CDR3 is CSVPNQGRTDTQYF. DNA for the CDR3: TGCAGCGTTCCAAACCAGGGTCGCACAGATACGCAGTATTTT.

This clonotype was seen repeatedly, ten times or more. The V gene is TRBV5-1, the J gene TRBJ1-2; no reliable D call. Trimming cost V 0 bases and J 0 bases, with 3 bases left between them. The length of the CDR3 is 13 residues. Germline V gene data show CDR1 as SGHRS and CDR2 as YFSETQ. The CDR3 reads CASSLEANYGYTF. CDR3 DNA sequence: TGCGCCAGCAGCTTGGAAGCTAACTATGGCTACACCTTC.

This clonotype was detected many times. The V and J genes are TRBV20-1 and TRBJ2-7; D gene unclear. The CDR3 sequence is 13 residues long. Between the trimmed V and J ends, which lost 3 bases and 3 bases, there was a span of 12 bases. Germline CDR1 is DFQATT and CDR2 is SNEGSKA (reference sequence). The CDR3 sequence is CSASKDHYYEQYF. The DNA for the CDR3 is TGCAGTGCTAGTAAGGACCACTACTACGAGCAGTACTTC.

The chain has TRBV5-1 and TRBJ2-1, with D possibly matching TRBD2 (5 bases). Per germline, CDR1 SGHRS and CDR2 YFSETQ. V lost 0 bases and J lost 8, with 15 bases in between. The CDR3 sequence is 15 residues long. The CDR3 DNA sequence: TGCGCCAGCAGCTTGGGCGCGGGCCGAGGTGATGAGCAGTTCTTC. It is translated as CASSLGAGRGDEQFF. The full variable domain, its missing parts supplied by reference TRBV5-1 and TRBJ2-1, is KAGVTQTPRYLIKTRGQQVTLSCSPISGHRSVSWYQQTPGQGLQFLFEYFSETQRNKGNFPGRFSGRQFSNSRSEMNVSTLELGDSALYLCASSLGAGRGDEQFFGPGTRLTVL.

The chain carries TRBV7-9 and TRBJ1-2; D gene ambiguous. The CDR3 spans 15 residues. The germline V and J ends were trimmed by 5 bases and 0 bases, with 13 bases remaining between them. Germline CDR1 reads SEHNR; CDR2 reads FQNEAQ (reference sequence). The CDR3 sequence is CASSVDLWANYGYTF. CDR3 DNA: TGTGCCAGCAGCGTCGATTTGTGGGCTAACTATGGCTACACCTTC. Full variable domain (remainder filled in from reference TRBV7-9 and TRBJ1-2): DTGVSQNPRHKITKRGQNVTFRCDPISEHNRLYWYRQTLGQGPEFLTYFQNEAQLEKSRLLSDRFSAERPKGSFSTLEIQRTEQGDSAMYLCASSVDLWANYGYTFGSGTRLTVV.

CDR3 DNA: TGTGCCAGCAGCTTAGCGCTGAGTAGCGAGGGATACGAGCAGTACTTC. Translated: CASSLALSSEGYEQYF. This chain connects TRBV7-2 to TRBJ2-7; TRBD2 is a possible D gene (5 bases). Germline assignment: CDR1 SGHTA and CDR2 FQGNSA. This CDR3 is 16 amino acids long. V shed 0 bases and J shed 4 bases, with 16 bases lying between them.

The V call is TRBV20-1, the J call TRBJ1-5; a weak D match, TRBD1 (5 bases). Germline values: CDR1 DFQATT, CDR2 SNEGSKA (reference sequence). The V end was cut by 0 bases, the J end by 2 bases, with 14 bases between. The CDR3 runs to 16 residues. For the CDR3, the DNA is TGCAGTGCTAGAGATTCCGGGCAGGGAGGCAATCAGCCCCAGCATTTT. This gives the protein CSARDSGQGGNQPQHF.

Only a few counts were recorded for this clonotype. The chain combines TRBV29-1 with TRBJ2-5, with a weak D call TRBD2 (6 bases). In germline, CDR1 is SQVTM, CDR2 ANQGSEA. V was clipped by 4 bases and J by 5 bases, with 20 bases between them. This CDR3 has 15 amino acids. The CDR3: CSVVRASGGQETQYF. DNA of the CDR3: TGCAGCGTTGTAAGGGCCAGCGGAGGGCAGGAGACCCAGTACTTC.

J is TRBJ2-1 and V is TRBV11-2; D may be TRBD2 (6 bases). Trimming removed 5 bases from V and 6 bases from J, with 20 bases in between. The CDR3 runs 16 residues. The germline V gene encodes CDR1 SGHAT and CDR2 FQNNGV. The CDR3 here is CASSPNRLVRGNEQFF. The DNA of the CDR3 is TGTGCCAGCAGCCCGAACCGACTAGTTCGTGGCAATGAGCAGTTCTTC.

The chain employs TRBV4-2 and TRBJ1-5, with no clear D. Trimming took 0 bases from V and 1 from J, leaving 7 bases between them. This CDR3 has 15 residues. The germline V gene has CDR1 LGHNA and CDR2 YNFKEQ. CDR3 nucleotide sequence: TGTGCCAGCAGCCAAGAGGATCTCAGCAATCAGCCCCAGCATTTT. It encodes CASSQEDLSNQPQHF.

The V gene is TRBV15, the J gene TRBJ1-6; tentatively, D is TRBD1 (5 bases). The CDR3 is 15 residues long. The V end lost 0 bases, the J end lost 8 bases, and 11 bases lay between the germline ends. Germline V gives CDR1 LNHNV, CDR2 YYDKDF (reference sequence). The CDR3 bases are TGTGCCACCAGCAGAGATAGAGGGGAAGATTCACCCCTCCACTTT. It yields the protein CATSRDRGEDSPLHF.

Only a few counts were recorded for this clonotype. V is TRBV19 and J is TRBJ1-5; D ambiguous. CDR1 is LNHDA and CDR2 is SQIVND in the germline V gene (reference sequence). This CDR3 region has 15 residues. V lost 4 bases and J 7 bases, leaving 17 bases between the germline ends. The chain's CDR3 is CASSSLGLGGQPQHF. The DNA of the CDR3 is TGTGCCAGTAGTAGCCTGGGCCTTGGTGGGCAGCCCCAGCATTTT.

V usage is TRBV10-2 and J usage is TRBJ2-1, with 12 bases aligning to TRBD2. CDR3 length: 18 amino acids. V was pared by 4 bases and J by 6 bases, with 13 bases of the junction left unmatched. CDR1 WSHSY and CDR2 SAAADI come from the germline V gene. The CDR3 region has the DNA TGCGCCAGCAGTGGGCCGAGGCTAGCGGGAGGGCCGGGCAATGAGCAGTTCTTC. This codes for CASSGPRLAGGPGNEQFF.

The table lists this clonotype with a few counts. The chain links TRBV10-2 to TRBJ2-3; TRBD1 or TRBD2 may be the D gene (5 bases each). The germline gives CDR1 WSHSY, CDR2 SAAADI. Trimming removed 5 bases at V and 2 bases at J, with 8 bases between. This CDR3 is built from 13 residues. This chain's CDR3 is CASSRDHTDTQYF. The CDR3 coding sequence is TGCGCCAGCAGTCGGGACCACACAGATACGCAGTATTTT.

The J gene is TRBJ2-3, the V gene TRBV6-1; D not certain. V shed 7 bases and J shed 6 bases, with 23 bases lying between them. The CDR3 covers 16 residues. CDR1 is MNHNS and CDR2 is SASEGT in the germline V gene. The CDR3 DNA reads TGTGCCAGCACCGAATTCTCGTTGCTCCCCTCGGATACGCAGTATTTT. It specifies CASTEFSLLPSDTQYF.